These 20 T cell receptor beta chains were all obtained from the same sample, sequenced in a study of OX40 agonist ivuxolimab in advanced cancers. Sequencing used immunoSEQ multiplex PCR; TCRdb keeps in-frame clones, though not all of them. The repertoire consists of 80,000 to 100,000 clones, with about 90% occurring once and the leading ten covering roughly 0.5%. Material: CD4+ or CD8+ T cells sorted from blood, obtained in a trial of the OX40 agonist ivuxolimab. The receptors originated from an adult with an advanced solid tumor such as melanoma, head and neck, liver or kidney cancer.

Of note for this clone: Germline is not matched at one junction end, which may reflect a read error. Within the sample, other DNA sequences also encode this same CDR3. V is TRBV7-3 and J is TRBJ1-2; 7 nucleotides agree with TRBD1. The length of the CDR3 is 13 residues. Germline V gives CDR1 SGHTA, CDR2 FQGTGA. CDR3 bases: TGTGCCAGCAGCCCCGACAGGGTCGGTGGCTACACCTTT. Translating gives CASSPDRVGGYTF.

This clone was seen a few times. The chain employs TRBV15 and TRBJ2-4; D call uncertain. The germline CDR1 and CDR2 sequences are LNHNV and YYDKDF (reference sequence). The CDR3 runs to 16 residues. The V and J ends lost 0 bases and 2 bases respectively, with 11 bases between them. The CDR3 DNA reads TGTGCCACCAGCAGAGACTTGGGCGCTTCCAAAAACATTCAGTACTTC. Encoded protein: CATSRDLGASKNIQYF.

The rearrangement joins TRBV7-3 to TRBJ2-1; the D is unclear. This CDR3 spans 13 amino acids. V shed 1 base and J shed 0 bases, with 1 base lying between them. Germline values: CDR1 SGHTA, CDR2 FQGTGA. CDR3 sequence: CASSLNSYNEQFF. The CDR3 bases are TGTGCCAGCAGCTTAAACTCCTACAATGAGCAGTTCTTC.

V is TRBV14 and J is TRBJ1-3, with D perhaps matching TRBD1 (6 bases). This CDR3 is built from 17 residues. Looked up from germline, CDR1 is SGHDN and CDR2 is FVKESK. Trimming took 2 bases from V and 0 from J, leaving 14 bases between them. The CDR3 protein is CASSQQGQVVSGNTIYF. CDR3 DNA: TGTGCCAGCAGCCAACAGGGGCAAGTTGTCTCTGGAAACACCATATATTTT.

The V call is TRBV5-1, the J call TRBJ1-2; a possible D gene is TRBD1 (5 bases). The CDR3 consists of 14 residues. Per germline, CDR1 SGHRS and CDR2 YFSETQ. V gave up 4 bases and J gave up 4 bases, with 14 bases separating them. CDR3 sequence (DNA): TGCGCCAGCAGCCCAACTCCCGGGGCCTATGGCTACACCTTC. This gives the protein CASSPTPGAYGYTF.

This clone was found once. The rearrangement joins TRBV5-1 to TRBJ2-1; tentative D call: TRBD1 (6 bases). Trimming shortened V by 4 bases and J by 7 bases, and 15 bases separated the two germline ends. The germline V gene encodes CDR1 SGHRS and CDR2 YFSETQ. This CDR3 has 14 residues. CDR3 sequence: CASSLIERGNEQFF. The DNA of the CDR3 is TGCGCCAGCAGCCTCATCGAAAGGGGGAATGAGCAGTTCTTC.

This chain joins TRBV5-1 and TRBJ2-3, with TRBD2 as a possible D gene (7 bases). Between the trimmed V and J ends, which lost 7 bases and 2 bases, there was a span of 14 bases. Germline-derived CDR1 and CDR2 are SGHRS and YFSETQ. This CDR3 contains 14 residues. The CDR3 reads CASGGGPNTDTQYF. The DNA of the CDR3 is TGCGCCAGCGGGGGGGGCCCTAACACAGATACGCAGTATTTT. Full variable domain (rest looked up from reference TRBV5-1 and TRBJ2-3): KAGVTQTPRYLIKTRGQQVTLSCSPISGHRSVSWYQQTPGQGLQFLFEYFSETQRNKGNFPGRFSGRQFSNSRSEMNVSTLELGDSALYLCASGGGPNTDTQYFGPGTRLTVL.

Of note for this clone: The same CDR3 is also encoded by other DNA sequences in this sample. CDR3 loop: CASSTGTTYEQYF. DNA for the CDR3: TGTGCCAGTAGCACGGGAACGACCTACGAGCAGTACTTC. This chain uses TRBV19 with TRBJ2-7; tentative D call: TRBD2 (5 bases). V lost 6 bases and J lost 2, with 11 bases in between. The CDR3 length is 13 residues. Looked up from germline, CDR1 is LNHDA and CDR2 is SQIVND (reference sequence).

This chain links TRBV5-1 with TRBJ2-1, with D maybe TRBD1 (6 bases). CDR1 SGHRS and CDR2 YFSETQ come from the germline V gene. Trimming shortened V by 0 bases and J by 8 bases, and 12 bases separated the two germline ends. The CDR3 length is 14 residues. This chain's CDR3 is CASSLGTVADEQFF. In nucleotides, the CDR3 is TGCGCCAGCAGCTTGGGGACAGTGGCCGATGAGCAGTTCTTC.

This rearrangement joins TRBV5-6 to TRBJ1-2, with 9 bases aligning to TRBD1. The CDR3 loop spans 16 amino acids. Per germline, CDR1 SGHDT and CDR2 YYEEEE. The V gene end was trimmed by 4 bases and the J gene end by 6 bases; junction bases not matched to a gene: 13. The CDR3, as DNA: TGTGCCAGCAGCACTACCGGGACAGGGCTTACCCATGGCTACACCTTC. This sequence encodes CASSTTGTGLTHGYTF.

V usage is TRBV19 and J usage is TRBJ1-4, with unresolved D. CDR1 LNHDA and CDR2 SQIVND come from the germline V gene (reference sequence). V was clipped by 4 bases and J by 4 bases, with 10 bases between them. This CDR3 has 14 amino acids. The DNA for the CDR3 is TGTGCCAGTAGTACCGCCGTAGGTAATGAAAAACTGTTTTTT. Translation: CASSTAVGNEKLFF.

This clone was counted a single time. The rearrangement links TRBV5-1 to TRBJ1-1; D remains ambiguous. Per the germline V gene, CDR1 is SGHRS and CDR2 is YFSETQ. The CDR3 has 13 residues. The V and J ends lost 5 bases and 1 base respectively, with 9 bases between them. CDR3 DNA: TGCGCCAGCAGTCAAAACTCGAACACTGAAGCTTTCTTT. Residues: CASSQNSNTEAFF. The variable domain in full, completed from reference TRBV5-1 and TRBJ1-1, reads KAGVTQTPRYLIKTRGQQVTLSCSPISGHRSVSWYQQTPGQGLQFLFEYFSETQRNKGNFPGRFSGRQFSNSRSEMNVSTLELGDSALYLCASSQNSNTEAFFGQGTRLTVV.

The V gene is TRBV5-1, the J gene TRBJ2-7; TRBD1 matches at 9 bases. Unmatched junction bases numbered 16, after V lost 6 bases and J lost 6 bases. Germline CDR1 is SGHRS and CDR2 is YFSETQ. CDR3 size: 16 residues. The CDR3 nucleotides read TGCGCCAGCAAAAAAGCCTCCGGGACAGGGCTGGCCGAGCAGTACTTC. Translating it yields CASKKASGTGLAEQYF.

This chain joins TRBV19 and TRBJ2-7; D is perhaps TRBD2 (6 bases). Germline V gene sequence: CDR1 LNHDA, CDR2 SQIVND (reference sequence). The CDR3 contains 14 residues. With 7 bases removed from V and 3 bases from J, the gap between germline ends came to 16 bases. In DNA form, the CDR3 reads TGTGCCAGTACGGGAGCGGAGTCAAGCTACGAGCAGTACTTC. This encodes CASTGAESSYEQYF.

V and J are TRBV5-1 and TRBJ1-1, with 7 bases matching TRBD1. The V segment lost 6 bases and the J segment 1 base; nucleotides outside the gene matches: 6. The CDR3 has 14 amino acids. Germline V gene sequence: CDR1 SGHRS, CDR2 YFSETQ. The CDR3: CASTPGQTNTEAFF. The DNA of the CDR3 is TGCGCCAGCACCCCGGGACAGACGAACACTGAAGCTTTCTTT.

The chain combines TRBV6-5 with TRBJ1-2; tentative D call: TRBD1 (6 bases). The CDR3 runs 15 residues. CDR1 and CDR2 (germline): MNHEY, SVGAGI. Trimming removed 6 bases from V and 4 bases from J, with 18 bases in between. This chain's CDR3 is CASRSGQSRSYGYTF. The CDR3 DNA reads as TGTGCCAGCAGATCAGGACAGAGCCGATCCTATGGCTACACCTTC.

In DNA form, the CDR3 reads TGTGCCAGCTCACCACGTGGAGAGACCCAGTACTTC. Amino acids: CASSPRGETQYF. The chain couples TRBV18 to TRBJ2-5; D is unresolved. From germline, CDR1 is KGHSH and CDR2 LQKENI. V was clipped by 1 base and J by 4 bases, with 4 bases between them. The CDR3 length is 12 residues.

This clone was detected only once. This rearrangement joins TRBV6-1 to TRBJ1-6; D remains ambiguous. Germline CDR1 MNHNS, CDR2 SASEGT. The CDR3 length is 14 residues. With 2 bases removed from V and 14 bases from J, the gap between germline ends came to 16 bases. The CDR3 DNA follows: TGTGCCAGCAGTGAACTCGGCTCGGCTGGGGCCCTCCACTTT. It translates to CASSELGSAGALHF.

The chain uses TRBV5-4 and TRBJ1-5, with TRBD1 identical over 8 bases. The junction had 4 bases not matched to a gene; V was cut back by 4 bases and J by 4 bases. The CDR3 length is 14 residues. Germline lookup yields CDR1 SGHNT and CDR2 YYREEE (reference sequence). In nucleotides, the CDR3 is TGTGCCAGCAGCGTTGGACAGGGAAATCAGCCCCAGCATTTT. Translating gives CASSVGQGNQPQHF.

J is TRBJ2-7 and V is TRBV6-1; 11 bases align to TRBD2. Germline V CDR1 and CDR2: MNHNS, SASEGT. This CDR3 has 15 amino acids. With V trimmed by 7 bases and J by 2 bases, 7 bases remained unmatched. CDR3 bases: TGTGCCAGCACCCCCGCTAGCGGGGGGACCTACGAGCAGTACTTC. Protein product: CASTPASGGTYEQYF.